Shown below are 9 T cell receptor beta chains from a single sample sequenced in a study of OX40 agonist ivuxolimab in advanced cancers. The table came from immunoSEQ multiplex PCR; TCRdb's copy has only in-frame clones and leaves some out. The table lists 65,000 to 80,000 clones, 80% to 90% of them singletons. The sequenced sample was CD4+ or CD8+ T cells sorted from blood, obtained in a trial of the OX40 agonist ivuxolimab. These receptors originate from an adult with an advanced solid tumor such as melanoma, head and neck, liver or kidney cancer.

The J gene is TRBJ2-1, the V gene TRBV29-1; 7 bases map to TRBD2. V gave up 6 bases and J gave up 4 bases; unmatched junction bases: 6. This CDR3 is 13 amino acids long. Germline lookup yields CDR1 SQVTM and CDR2 ANQGSEA. CDR3 bases: TGCAGCGTGGCCCTAGCGGTATACAATGAGCAGTTCTTC. Residues: CSVALAVYNEQFF.

The V and J genes are TRBV29-1 and TRBJ1-2; TRBD1 might be the D (6 bases). The germline CDR1 and CDR2 sequences are SQVTM and ANQGSEA. The CDR3 runs 15 residues. V shed 6 bases and J shed 1 base, with 18 bases lying between them. In DNA form, the CDR3 reads TGCAGCGTGTGGGCGACAGGCCTAATTAACTATGGCTACACCTTC. Translation: CSVWATGLINYGYTF.

The V and J genes are TRBV4-2 and TRBJ1-5, with a possible D match to TRBD1 (5 bases). The CDR3 sequence is 13 residues long. The germline CDR1 and CDR2 sequences are LGHNA and YNFKEQ. V lost 1 base to trimming and J lost 7 bases, with 8 bases between them. The CDR3 region is CASSQGGQQPQHF. In DNA, the CDR3 is TGTGCCAGCAGCCAAGGGGGCCAACAGCCCCAGCATTTT.

This clone appeared a single time. The V call is TRBV5-4, the J call TRBJ1-2; 7 nucleotides align to TRBD1. Unmatched junction bases numbered 10, after V lost 5 bases and J lost 3 bases. From germline, CDR1 is SGHNT and CDR2 YYREEE (reference sequence). The CDR3 has 15 amino acids. CDR3 sequence: CASSLPRQGDYGYTF. CDR3 nucleotides: TGTGCCAGCAGTTTGCCCCGACAGGGCGACTATGGCTACACCTTC.

CDR3 coding DNA: TGTGCCAGCAGCCTGGGGTCGGCCGACACTGAAGCTTTCTTT. It codes for CASSLGSADTEAFF. V is TRBV28 and J is TRBJ1-1; D remains ambiguous. Deletions cut 6 bases from V and 3 bases from J, with 14 bases between. The V gene's germline CDR1 is MDHEN and CDR2 SYDVKM. This CDR3 is built from 14 residues.

The CDR3 sequence is CSVESQGSGTQYF. The CDR3 DNA follows: TGCAGCGTTGAATCGCAGGGTTCCGGGACCCAGTACTTC. J is TRBJ2-5 and V is TRBV29-1; D may be TRBD1 (5 bases). Trimming stripped 2 bases from V and 7 bases from J, with 14 bases between. This CDR3 comprises 13 residues. Germline loops: CDR1 SQVTM, CDR2 ANQGSEA.

The chain couples TRBV11-3 to TRBJ2-2, with no clear D. The CDR3 has 14 residues. CDR1 SGHNT and CDR2 YENEEA come from the germline V gene. V was pared by 0 bases and J by 4 bases, with 6 bases between. The CDR3 region has the DNA TGTGCCAGCAGCTTAGAACTCTCCACCGGGGAGCTGTTTTTT. Amino acids: CASSLELSTGELFF.

The CDR3 loop is CASRSPGQGLYEQYF. The CDR3 coding sequence is TGTGCCAGCAGGTCCCCGGGACAGGGGTTGTACGAGCAGTACTTC. The chain employs TRBV6-5 and TRBJ2-7, with 10 bases fitting TRBD1. The CDR3 contains 15 residues. J gave up 4 bases and V 6 bases, and 9 bases lay outside the gene matches. Germline V gene lookup returns CDR1 MNHEY and CDR2 SVGAGI.

In DNA, the CDR3 is TGTGCCAGCAGTTTAATGCTGGCAGCAAATCTGAACACTGAAGCTTTCTTT. Protein product: CASSLMLAANLNTEAFF. The gene calls are TRBV28 and TRBJ1-1; no reliable D call. The V end was cut by 2 bases, the J end by 0 bases, with 16 bases between. CDR1 MDHEN and CDR2 SYDVKM come from the germline V gene. The CDR3 length is 17 residues.